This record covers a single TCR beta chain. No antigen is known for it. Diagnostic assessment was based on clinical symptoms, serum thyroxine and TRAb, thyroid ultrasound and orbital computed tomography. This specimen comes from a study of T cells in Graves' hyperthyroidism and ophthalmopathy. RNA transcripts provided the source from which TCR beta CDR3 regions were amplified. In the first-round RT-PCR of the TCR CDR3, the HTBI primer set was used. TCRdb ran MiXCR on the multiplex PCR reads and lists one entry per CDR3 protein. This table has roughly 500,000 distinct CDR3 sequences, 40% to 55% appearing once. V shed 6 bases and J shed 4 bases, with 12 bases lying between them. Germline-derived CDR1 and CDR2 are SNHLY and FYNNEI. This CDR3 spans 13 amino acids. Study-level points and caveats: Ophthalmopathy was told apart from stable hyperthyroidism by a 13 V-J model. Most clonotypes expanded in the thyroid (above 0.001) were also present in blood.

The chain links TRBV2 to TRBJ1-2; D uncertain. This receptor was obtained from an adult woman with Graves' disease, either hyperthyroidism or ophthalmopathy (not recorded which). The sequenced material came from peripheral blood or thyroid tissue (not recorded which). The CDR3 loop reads CASSRSSSYGYTF. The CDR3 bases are TGTGCCAGCAGCCGATCAAGCTCCTATGGCTACACCTTC.